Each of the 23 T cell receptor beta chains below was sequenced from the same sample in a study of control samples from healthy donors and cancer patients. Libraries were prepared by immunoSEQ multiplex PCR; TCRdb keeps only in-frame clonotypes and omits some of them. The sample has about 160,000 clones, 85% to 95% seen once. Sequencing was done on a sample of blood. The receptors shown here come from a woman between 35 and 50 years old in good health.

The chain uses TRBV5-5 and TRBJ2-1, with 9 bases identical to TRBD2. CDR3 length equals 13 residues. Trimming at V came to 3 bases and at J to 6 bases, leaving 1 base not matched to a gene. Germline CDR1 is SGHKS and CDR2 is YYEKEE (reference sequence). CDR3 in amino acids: CASSWGLANEQFF. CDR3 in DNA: TGTGCCAGCAGCTGGGGACTAGCCAATGAGCAGTTCTTC.

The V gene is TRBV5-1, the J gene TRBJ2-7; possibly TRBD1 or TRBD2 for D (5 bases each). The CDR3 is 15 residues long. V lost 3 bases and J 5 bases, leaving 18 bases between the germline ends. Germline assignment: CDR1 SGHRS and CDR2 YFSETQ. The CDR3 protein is CASSSGLPGTDEQYF. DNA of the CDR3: TGCGCCAGCAGCTCCGGACTTCCTGGGACGGACGAGCAGTACTTC.

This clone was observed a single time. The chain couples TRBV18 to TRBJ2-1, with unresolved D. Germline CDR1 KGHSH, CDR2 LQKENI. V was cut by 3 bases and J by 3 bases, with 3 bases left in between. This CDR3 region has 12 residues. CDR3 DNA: TGTGCCAGCTCACCTGACTACAATGAGCAGTTCTTC. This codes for CASSPDYNEQFF.

This chain's CDR3 is CASSPLWTGDYGYTF. The CDR3 nucleotides read TGTGCCAGCAGCCCCCTATGGACAGGGGACTATGGCTACACCTTC. V gene TRBV3-1 (or the pseudogene TRBV3-2) combines with J gene TRBJ1-2; 9 nucleotides align to TRBD1. The germline CDR1 and CDR2 sequences are LGHDT and YNNKEL (reference sequence). V lost 4 bases and J lost 3; bases outside the gene matches: 6. The CDR3 length is 15 residues.

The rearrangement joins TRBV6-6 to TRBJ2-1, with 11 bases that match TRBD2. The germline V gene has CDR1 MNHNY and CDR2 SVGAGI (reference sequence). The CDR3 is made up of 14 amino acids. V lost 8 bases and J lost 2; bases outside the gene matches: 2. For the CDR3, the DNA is TGTGCCAGCCGGGGACTAGCGGCCTACAATGAGCAGTTCTTC. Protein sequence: CASRGLAAYNEQFF.

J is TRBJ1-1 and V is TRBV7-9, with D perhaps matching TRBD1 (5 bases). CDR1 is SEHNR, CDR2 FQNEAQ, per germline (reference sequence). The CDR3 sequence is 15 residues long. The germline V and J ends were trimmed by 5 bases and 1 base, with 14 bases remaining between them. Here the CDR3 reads CASSPPGGRNTEAFF. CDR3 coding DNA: TGTGCCAGCAGCCCGCCCGGGGGACGGAACACTGAAGCTTTCTTT.

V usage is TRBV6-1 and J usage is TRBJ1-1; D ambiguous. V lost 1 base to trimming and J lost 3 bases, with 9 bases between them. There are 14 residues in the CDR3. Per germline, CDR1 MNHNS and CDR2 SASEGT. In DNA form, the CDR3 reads TGTGCCAGCAGTGAAGTTAGTGGCGACACTGAAGCTTTCTTT. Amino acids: CASSEVSGDTEAFF.

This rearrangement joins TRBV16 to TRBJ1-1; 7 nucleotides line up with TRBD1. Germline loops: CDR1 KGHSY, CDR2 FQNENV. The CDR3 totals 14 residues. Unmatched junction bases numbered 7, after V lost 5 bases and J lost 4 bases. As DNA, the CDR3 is TGTGCCAGCAGCGGACAGGTCCTTGGCACTGAAGCTTTCTTT. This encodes CASSGQVLGTEAFF. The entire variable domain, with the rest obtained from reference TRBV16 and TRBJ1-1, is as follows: GEEVAQTPKHLVRGEGQKAKLYCAPIKGHSYVFWYQQVLKNEFKFLISFQNENVFDETGMPKERFSAKCLPNSPCSLEIQATKLEDSAVYFCASSGQVLGTEAFFGQGTRLTVV.

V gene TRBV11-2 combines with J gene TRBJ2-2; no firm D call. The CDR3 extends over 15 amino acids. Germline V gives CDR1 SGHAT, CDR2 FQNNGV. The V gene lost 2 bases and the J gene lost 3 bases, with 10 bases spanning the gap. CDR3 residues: CASSLRRPDTGELFF. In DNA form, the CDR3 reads TGTGCCAGCAGCTTACGCCGTCCGGACACCGGGGAGCTGTTTTTT.

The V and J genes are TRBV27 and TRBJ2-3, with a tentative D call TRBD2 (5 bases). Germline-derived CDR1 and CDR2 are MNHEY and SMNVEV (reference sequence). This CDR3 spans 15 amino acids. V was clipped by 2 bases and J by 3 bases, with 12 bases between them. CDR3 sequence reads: CASSLRGQKTDTQYF. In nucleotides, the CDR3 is TGTGCCAGCAGTTTACGGGGTCAGAAAACAGATACGCAGTATTTT.

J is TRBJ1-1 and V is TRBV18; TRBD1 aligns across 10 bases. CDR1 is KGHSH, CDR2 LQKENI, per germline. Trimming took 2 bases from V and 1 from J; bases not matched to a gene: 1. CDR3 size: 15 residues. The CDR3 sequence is CASSPWDRGNTEAFF. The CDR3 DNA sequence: TGTGCCAGCTCACCATGGGACAGGGGGAACACTGAAGCTTTCTTT.

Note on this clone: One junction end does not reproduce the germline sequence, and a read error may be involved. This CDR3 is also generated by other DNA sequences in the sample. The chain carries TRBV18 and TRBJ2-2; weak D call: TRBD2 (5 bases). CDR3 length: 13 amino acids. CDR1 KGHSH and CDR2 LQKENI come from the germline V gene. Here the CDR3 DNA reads TGTGCCAGCTCACGAACGAACACCGGGGAGCTATTTTTT. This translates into CASSRTNTGELFF.

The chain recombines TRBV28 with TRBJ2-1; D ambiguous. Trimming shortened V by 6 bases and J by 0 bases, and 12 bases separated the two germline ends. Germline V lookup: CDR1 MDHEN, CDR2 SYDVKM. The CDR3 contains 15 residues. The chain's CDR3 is CASRGDTSSYNEQFF. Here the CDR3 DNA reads TGTGCCAGCAGAGGCGACACAAGCTCCTACAATGAGCAGTTCTTC.

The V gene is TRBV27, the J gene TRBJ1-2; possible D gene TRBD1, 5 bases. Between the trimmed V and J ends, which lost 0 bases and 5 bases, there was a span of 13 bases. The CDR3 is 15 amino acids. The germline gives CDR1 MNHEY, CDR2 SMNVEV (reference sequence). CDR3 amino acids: CASSLSWDGTYGYTF. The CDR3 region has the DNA TGTGCCAGCAGTTTATCGTGGGACGGAACGTATGGCTACACCTTC.

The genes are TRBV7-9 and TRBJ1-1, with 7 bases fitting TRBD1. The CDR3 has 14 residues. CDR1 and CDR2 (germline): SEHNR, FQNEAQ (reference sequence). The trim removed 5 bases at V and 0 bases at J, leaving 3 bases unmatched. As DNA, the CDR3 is TGTGCCAGCAGCCCAGGGGGTATGAACACTGAAGCTTTCTTT. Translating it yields CASSPGGMNTEAFF.

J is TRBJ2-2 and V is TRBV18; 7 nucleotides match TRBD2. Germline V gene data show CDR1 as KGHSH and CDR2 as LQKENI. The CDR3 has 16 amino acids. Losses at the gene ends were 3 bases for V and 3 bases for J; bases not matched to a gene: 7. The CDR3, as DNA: TGTGCCAGCTCACCCCGGGACTATAGCCACACCGGGGAGCTGTTTTTT. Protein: CASSPRDYSHTGELFF.

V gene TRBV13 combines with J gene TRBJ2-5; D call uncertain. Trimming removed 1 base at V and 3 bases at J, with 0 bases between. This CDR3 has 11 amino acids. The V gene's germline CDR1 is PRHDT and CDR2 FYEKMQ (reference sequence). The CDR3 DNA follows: TGTGCCAGCAGCTTAGAAGAGACCCAGTACTTC. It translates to CASSLEETQYF.

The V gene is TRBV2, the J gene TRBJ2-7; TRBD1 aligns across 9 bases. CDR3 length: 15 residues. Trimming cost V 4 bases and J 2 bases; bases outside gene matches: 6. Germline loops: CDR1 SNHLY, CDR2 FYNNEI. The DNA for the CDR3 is TGTGCCAGCAGTGGCCCGGGACAGGGAACCTACGAGCAGTACTTC. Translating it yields CASSGPGQGTYEQYF.

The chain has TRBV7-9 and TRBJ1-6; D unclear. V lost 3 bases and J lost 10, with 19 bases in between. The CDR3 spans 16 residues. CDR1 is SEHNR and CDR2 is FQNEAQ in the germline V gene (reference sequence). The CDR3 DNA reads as TGTGCCAGCAGCTTTGATGGTGGGTTGGGATTCTCACCCCTCCACTTT. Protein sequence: CASSFDGGLGFSPLHF.

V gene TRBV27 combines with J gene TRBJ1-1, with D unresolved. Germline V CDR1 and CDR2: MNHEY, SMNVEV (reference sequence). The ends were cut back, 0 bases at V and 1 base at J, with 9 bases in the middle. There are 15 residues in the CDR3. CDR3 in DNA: TGTGCCAGCAGTTTATCTAAATGGGGGAACACTGAAGCTTTCTTT. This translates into CASSLSKWGNTEAFF.

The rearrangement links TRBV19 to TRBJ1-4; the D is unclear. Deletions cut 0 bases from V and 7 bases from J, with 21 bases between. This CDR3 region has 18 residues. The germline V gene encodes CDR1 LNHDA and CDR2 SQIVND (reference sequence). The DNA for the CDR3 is TGTGCCAGTAGTATAGATCTATTACGGCGTCGGGGTCCTGAAAAACTGTTTTTT. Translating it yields CASSIDLLRRRGPEKLFF.

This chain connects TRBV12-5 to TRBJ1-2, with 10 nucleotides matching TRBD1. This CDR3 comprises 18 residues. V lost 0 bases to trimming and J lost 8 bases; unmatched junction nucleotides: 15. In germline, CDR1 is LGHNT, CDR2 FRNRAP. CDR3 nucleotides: TGTGCTAGTGGTTTGGTACCCTCGACAGGGGGCCGGGCTCAGGGCTACACCTTC. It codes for CASGLVPSTGGRAQGYTF.

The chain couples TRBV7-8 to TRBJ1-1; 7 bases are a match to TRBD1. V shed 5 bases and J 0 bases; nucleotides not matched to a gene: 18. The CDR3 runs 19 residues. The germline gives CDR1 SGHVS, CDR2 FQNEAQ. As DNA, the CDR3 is TGTGCCAGCAGCCGAATTAAGGGACAGCCCCAGAAACTGAACACTGAAGCTTTCTTT. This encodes CASSRIKGQPQKLNTEAFF.